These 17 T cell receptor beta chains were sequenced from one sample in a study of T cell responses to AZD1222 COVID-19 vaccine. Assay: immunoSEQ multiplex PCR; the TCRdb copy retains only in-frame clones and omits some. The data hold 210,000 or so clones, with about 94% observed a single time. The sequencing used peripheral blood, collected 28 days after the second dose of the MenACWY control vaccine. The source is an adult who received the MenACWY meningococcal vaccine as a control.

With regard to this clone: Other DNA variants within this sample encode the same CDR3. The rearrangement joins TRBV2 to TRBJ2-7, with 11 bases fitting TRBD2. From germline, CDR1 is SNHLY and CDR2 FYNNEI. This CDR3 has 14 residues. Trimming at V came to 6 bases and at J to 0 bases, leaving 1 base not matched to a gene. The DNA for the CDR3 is TGTGCCAGCAGGGGGACTAGCGGCTCCTACGAGCAGTACTTC. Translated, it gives CASRGTSGSYEQYF.

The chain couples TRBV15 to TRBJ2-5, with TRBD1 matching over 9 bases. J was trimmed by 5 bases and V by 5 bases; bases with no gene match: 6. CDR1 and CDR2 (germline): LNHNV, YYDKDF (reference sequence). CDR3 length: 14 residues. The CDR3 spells CATSRGTGQETQYF. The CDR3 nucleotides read TGTGCCACCAGCCGTGGGACAGGGCAGGAGACCCAGTACTTC. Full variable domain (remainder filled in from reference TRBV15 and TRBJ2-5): DAMVIQNPRYQVTQFGKPVTLSCSQTLNHNVMYWYQQKSSQAPKLLFHYYDKDFNNEADTPDNFQSRRPNTSFCFLDIRSPGLGDTAMYLCATSRGTGQETQYFGPGTRLLVL.

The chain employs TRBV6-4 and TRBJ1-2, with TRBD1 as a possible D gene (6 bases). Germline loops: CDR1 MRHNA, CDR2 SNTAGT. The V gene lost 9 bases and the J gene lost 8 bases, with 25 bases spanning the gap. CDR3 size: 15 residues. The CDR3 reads CASPRGGLGVLGYTF. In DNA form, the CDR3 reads TGTGCCAGTCCTCGGGGGGGCCTTGGGGTGTTAGGCTACACCTTC.

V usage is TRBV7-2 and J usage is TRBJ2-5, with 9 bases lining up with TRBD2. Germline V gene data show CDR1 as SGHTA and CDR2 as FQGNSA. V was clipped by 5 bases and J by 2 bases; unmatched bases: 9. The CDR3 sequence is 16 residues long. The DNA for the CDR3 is TGTGCCAGCAGCCTAAATAGCGGGAGCTCACAAGAGACCCAGTACTTC. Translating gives CASSLNSGSSQETQYF.

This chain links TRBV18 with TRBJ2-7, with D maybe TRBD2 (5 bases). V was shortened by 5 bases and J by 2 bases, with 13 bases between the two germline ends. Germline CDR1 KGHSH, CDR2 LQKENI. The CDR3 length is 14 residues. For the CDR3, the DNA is TGTGCCAGCTCAACCGGGATGACACCCTACGAGCAGTACTTC. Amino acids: CASSTGMTPYEQYF.

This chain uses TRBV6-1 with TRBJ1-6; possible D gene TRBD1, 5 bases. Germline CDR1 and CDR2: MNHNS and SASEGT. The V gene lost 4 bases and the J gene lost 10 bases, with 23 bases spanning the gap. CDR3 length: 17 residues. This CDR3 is CASSVLDGDRVGSPLHF. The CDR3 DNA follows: TGTGCCAGCAGTGTGCTGGACGGGGACCGAGTTGGGTCACCCCTCCACTTT.

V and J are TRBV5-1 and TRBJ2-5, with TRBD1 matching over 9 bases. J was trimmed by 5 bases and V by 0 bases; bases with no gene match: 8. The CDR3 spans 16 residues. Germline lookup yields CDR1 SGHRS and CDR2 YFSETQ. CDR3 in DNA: TGCGCCAGCAGCTTGGACGGGGACAGGGTGATGGAGACCCAGTACTTC. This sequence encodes CASSLDGDRVMETQYF.

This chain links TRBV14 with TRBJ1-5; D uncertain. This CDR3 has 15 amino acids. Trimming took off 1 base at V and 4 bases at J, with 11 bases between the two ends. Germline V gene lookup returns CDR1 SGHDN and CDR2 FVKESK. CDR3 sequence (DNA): TGTGCCAGCAGCCAAGGGAGGCCGGGGAATCAGCCCCAGCATTTT. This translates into CASSQGRPGNQPQHF.

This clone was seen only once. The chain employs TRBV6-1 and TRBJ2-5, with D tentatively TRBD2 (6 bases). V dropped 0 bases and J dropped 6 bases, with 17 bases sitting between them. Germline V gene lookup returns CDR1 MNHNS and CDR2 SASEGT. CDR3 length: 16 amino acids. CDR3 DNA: TGTGCCAGCAGTGAAGCGCTCTCGGGGGTCGGTCAGACCCAGTACTTC. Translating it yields CASSEALSGVGQTQYF.

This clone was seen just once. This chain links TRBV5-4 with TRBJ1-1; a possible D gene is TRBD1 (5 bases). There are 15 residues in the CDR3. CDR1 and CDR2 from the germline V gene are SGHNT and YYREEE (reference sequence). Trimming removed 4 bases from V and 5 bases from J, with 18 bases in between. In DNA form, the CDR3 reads TGTGCCAGCAGCGGAGCAGGGTTGAGTCGAACTGAAGCTTTCTTT. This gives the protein CASSGAGLSRTEAFF.

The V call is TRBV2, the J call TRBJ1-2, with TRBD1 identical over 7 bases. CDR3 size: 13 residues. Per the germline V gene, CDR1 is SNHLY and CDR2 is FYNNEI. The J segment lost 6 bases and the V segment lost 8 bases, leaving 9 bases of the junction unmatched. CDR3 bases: TGTGCCAGCGATAAGGGGGCGCCTAATGGCTACACCTTC. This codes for CASDKGAPNGYTF. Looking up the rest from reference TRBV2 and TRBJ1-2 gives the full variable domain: EPEVTQTPSHQVTQMGQEVILRCVPISNHLYFYWYRQILGQKVEFLVSFYNNEISEKSEIFDDQFSVERPDGSNFTLKIRSTKLEDSAMYFCASDKGAPNGYTFGSGTRLTVV.

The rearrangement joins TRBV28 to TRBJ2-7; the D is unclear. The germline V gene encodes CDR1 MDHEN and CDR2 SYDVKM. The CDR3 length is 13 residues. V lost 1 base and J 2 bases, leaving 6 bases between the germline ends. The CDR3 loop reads CASSLYSAYEQYF. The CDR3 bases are TGTGCCAGCAGTTTATACAGTGCCTACGAGCAGTACTTC.

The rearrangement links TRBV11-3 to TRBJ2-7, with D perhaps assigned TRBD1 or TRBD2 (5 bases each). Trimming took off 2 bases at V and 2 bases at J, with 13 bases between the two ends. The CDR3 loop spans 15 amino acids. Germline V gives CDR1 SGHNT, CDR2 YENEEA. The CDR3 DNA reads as TGTGCCAGCAGCTTAATGGGGGATAAGGCCTACGAGCAGTACTTC. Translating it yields CASSLMGDKAYEQYF.

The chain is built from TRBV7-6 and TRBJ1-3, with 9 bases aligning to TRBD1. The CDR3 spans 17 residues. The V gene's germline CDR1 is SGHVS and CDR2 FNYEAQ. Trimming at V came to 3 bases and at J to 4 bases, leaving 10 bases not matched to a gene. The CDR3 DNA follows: TGTGCCAGCAGCTTCATTCCGGGACAGGGAGACGGAAACACCATATATTTT. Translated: CASSFIPGQGDGNTIYF.

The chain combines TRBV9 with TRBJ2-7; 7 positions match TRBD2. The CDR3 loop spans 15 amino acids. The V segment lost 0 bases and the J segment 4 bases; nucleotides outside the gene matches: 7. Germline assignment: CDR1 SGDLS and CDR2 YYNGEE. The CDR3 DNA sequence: TGTGCCAGCAGCGTAGCTTTAGAGGGAGGGTACGAGCAGTACTTC. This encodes CASSVALEGGYEQYF.

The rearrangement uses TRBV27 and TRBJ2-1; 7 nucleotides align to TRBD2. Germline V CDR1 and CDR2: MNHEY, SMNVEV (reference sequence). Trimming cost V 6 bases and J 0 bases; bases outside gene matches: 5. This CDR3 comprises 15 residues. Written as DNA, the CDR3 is TGTGCCAGCAGGGCTAGCGGCAGCTCCTACAATGAGCAGTTCTTC. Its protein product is CASRASGSSYNEQFF.

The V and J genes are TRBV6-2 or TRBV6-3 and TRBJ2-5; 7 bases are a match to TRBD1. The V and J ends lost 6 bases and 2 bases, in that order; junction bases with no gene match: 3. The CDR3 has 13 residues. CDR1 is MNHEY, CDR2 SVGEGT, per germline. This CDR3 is CASSGQEQETQYF. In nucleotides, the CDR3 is TGTGCCAGCAGCGGACAGGAACAAGAGACCCAGTACTTC.